This T cell receptor beta chain was captured in a study of early T cells in non-severe SARS-CoV-2 infection. Study results and caveats: Matching results from VDJdb favored anti-spike CD8 responses, leaving private and CD4 specificities undetected.

TCRdb reprocessed the 5' RACE reads with MiXCR, giving one entry per CDR3 protein. The sample shows 56,000 or so distinct CDR3 sequences, around 8% of them seen only once. The CDR3 consists of 20 residues. For this clonotype: Its matching antigen is unknown.

Sample: whole blood. This TCR derives from an adult who was a healthcare worker with PCR-confirmed SARS-CoV-2 infection or an uninfected control (not recorded which). This chain joins TRBV21-1 and TRBJ2-1; the D call in the table, TRBD1, was not verified against the DNA. TRBV21-1 is reported as a pseudogene. In nucleotides, the CDR3 is TGTGCCAGCAGCTGCTTTCGGGACAGGGCCCTGCCTGGGGCCTACAATGAGCAGTTCTTC. Protein sequence: CASSCFRDRALPGAYNEQFF.